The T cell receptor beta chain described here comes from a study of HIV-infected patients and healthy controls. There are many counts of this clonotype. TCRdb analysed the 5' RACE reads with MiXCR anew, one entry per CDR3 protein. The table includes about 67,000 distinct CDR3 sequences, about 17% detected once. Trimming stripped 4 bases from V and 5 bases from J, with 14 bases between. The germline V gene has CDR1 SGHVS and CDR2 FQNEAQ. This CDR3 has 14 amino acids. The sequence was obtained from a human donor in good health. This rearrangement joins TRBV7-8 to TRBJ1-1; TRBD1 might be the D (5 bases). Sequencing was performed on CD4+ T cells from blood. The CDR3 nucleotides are TGTGCCAGCAGCTCAACTGAGGGGAGGACTGAAGCTTTCTTT. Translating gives CASSSTEGRTEAFF.